This entry concerns a single TCR beta chain. A much larger clonotype is one base distant, so this may be a read error. TCRdb processed the PCR reads anew with MiXCR; each CDR3 protein has one entry. The sample shows around 480,000 distinct CDR3 sequences, approximately 25% of them seen only once. The data stem from a study of molecular identifiers for immune sequencing clone quantification. CD8+CD4-CCR7+CD45RA+ sorting gave the naive CD8 T cells. Losses at the gene ends were 7 bases for V and 4 bases for J; bases not matched to a gene: 7. Germline V gene data show CDR1 as SGDLS and CDR2 as YYNGEE. The CDR3 spans 14 residues.

V and J are TRBV9 and TRBJ1-5; 8 bases are a match to TRBD1. The sequence came from a human donor in good health. Some libraries in this study had Jurkat cell RNA spiked in. Sequencing used naive CD8+ T cells from blood, with Jurkat cell RNA spiked in. Subset denoted: FACS-sorted CD8+CD4-CCR7+CD45RA+ naive T cells. For the CDR3, the DNA is TGTGCCAGCGGTGAGGACAGGGCAAATCAGCCCCAGCATTTT. Protein product: CASGEDRANQPQHF. Looking up the rest from reference TRBV9 and TRBJ1-5 gives the full variable domain: DSGVTQTPKHLITATGQRVTLRCSPRSGDLSVYWYQQSLDQGLQFLIQYYNGEERAKGNILERFSAQQFPDLHSELNLSSLELGDSALYFCASGEDRANQPQHFGDGTRLSIL.